Following are 8 T cell receptor beta chains from one sample sequenced in a study of neurological immune-mediated disorders. TCRdb reprocessed the 5' RACE reads with MiXCR, giving one entry per CDR3 protein. Here the sample spans 84,000 or so distinct CDR3 sequences, approximately 10% being singletons. The sample taken for sequencing was PBMCs. The receptors derive from a middle-aged man in good health.

In this sample, this clonotype turned up many times. The rearrangement joins TRBV6-1 to TRBJ1-2; TRBD1 aligns across 7 bases. Germline V gene lookup returns CDR1 MNHNS and CDR2 SASEGT. The CDR3 has 14 amino acids. J lost 7 bases, V lost 1 base, and 6 bases had no gene match. The CDR3: CASSEGLTGLGYTF. In nucleotides, the CDR3 is TGTGCCAGCAGTGAAGGTTTGACAGGGCTTGGCTACACCTTC.

Ten or more counts support this clonotype. This sequence joins TRBV5-1 and TRBJ1-6, with TRBD1 identical over 7 bases. The junction had 8 bases not matched to a gene; V was cut back by 2 bases and J by 9 bases. Germline CDR1 is SGHRS and CDR2 is YFSETQ. The CDR3 is 15 residues long. In DNA, the CDR3 is TGCGCCAGCAGCTTTAGACAGGGTACGGGTTCACCCCTCCACTTT. Amino acids: CASSFRQGTGSPLHF. Drawing the rest from reference TRBV5-1 and TRBJ1-6, the complete variable domain is KAGVTQTPRYLIKTRGQQVTLSCSPISGHRSVSWYQQTPGQGLQFLFEYFSETQRNKGNFPGRFSGRQFSNSRSEMNVSTLELGDSALYLCASSFRQGTGSPLHFGNGTRLTVT.

This clonotype was seen ten or more times. The V and J genes are TRBV20-1 and TRBJ2-1; 10 bases fit TRBD2. The CDR3 consists of 14 residues. Germline-derived CDR1 and CDR2 are DFQATT and SNEGSKA (reference sequence). J lost 7 bases, V lost 6 bases, and 9 bases had no gene match. Here the CDR3 DNA reads TGCAGTGCGAAAACGGGACTAGCGTTGAATGAGCAGTTCTTC. It codes for CSAKTGLALNEQFF.

This clonotype was picked up many times. The chain employs TRBV3-1 and TRBJ2-7, with D hard to call. The CDR3 loop spans 14 amino acids. The ends were cut back, 1 base at V and 1 base at J, with 8 bases in the middle. CDR1 and CDR2 from the germline V gene are LGHDT and YNNKEL (reference sequence). CDR3 DNA sequence: TGTGCCAGCAGCCAAGCTTATGGATCCTACGAGCAGTACTTC. This translates into CASSQAYGSYEQYF.

This clonotype was detected ten times or more. The V gene is TRBV21-1, the J gene TRBJ1-5; the table's D call, TRBD1, was not checked against the DNA. TRBV21-1 represents a pseudogene. The CDR3 totals 16 residues. The CDR3 DNA follows: TGTGCCAGCAGCAAAGTGGCGGACAGGGGATATCAGCCCCAGCATTTT. Amino acid sequence: CASSKVADRGYQPQHF.

This clonotype was picked up many times. The rearrangement joins TRBV2 to TRBJ1-1, with a weak D call TRBD1 (5 bases). The CDR3 sequence is 15 residues long. Germline CDR1 SNHLY, CDR2 FYNNEI. Trimming left V 4 bases short and J 1 base short, with 13 bases between. The CDR3 reads CASSGGFFKNTEAFF. DNA of the CDR3: TGTGCCAGCAGTGGGGGGTTTTTTAAGAACACTGAAGCTTTCTTT.

At least ten counts were recorded for this clonotype. The rearrangement uses TRBV5-4 and TRBJ2-6; possible D gene TRBD1, 6 bases. Per the germline V gene, CDR1 is SGHNT and CDR2 is YYREEE (reference sequence). The CDR3 sequence is 17 residues long. V was pared by 2 bases and J by 0 bases, with 12 bases between. DNA of the CDR3: TGTGCCAGCAGCTTTAAGACAGGAGGCTCTGGGGCCAACGTCCTGACTTTC. Protein sequence: CASSFKTGGSGANVLTF.

At least ten counts were recorded for this clonotype. The chain joins TRBV5-1 to TRBJ2-3; D is ambiguous. The CDR3 is made up of 13 amino acids. V lost 1 base and J 4 bases, leaving 7 bases between the germline ends. Germline V gene data show CDR1 as SGHRS and CDR2 as YFSETQ. CDR3 nucleotides: TGCGCCAGCAGCTTGCCCGGGCCAGATACGCAGTATTTT. Amino acid sequence: CASSLPGPDTQYF. The full variable domain, its missing parts supplied by reference TRBV5-1 and TRBJ2-3, is KAGVTQTPRYLIKTRGQQVTLSCSPISGHRSVSWYQQTPGQGLQFLFEYFSETQRNKGNFPGRFSGRQFSNSRSEMNVSTLELGDSALYLCASSLPGPDTQYFGPGTRLTVL.